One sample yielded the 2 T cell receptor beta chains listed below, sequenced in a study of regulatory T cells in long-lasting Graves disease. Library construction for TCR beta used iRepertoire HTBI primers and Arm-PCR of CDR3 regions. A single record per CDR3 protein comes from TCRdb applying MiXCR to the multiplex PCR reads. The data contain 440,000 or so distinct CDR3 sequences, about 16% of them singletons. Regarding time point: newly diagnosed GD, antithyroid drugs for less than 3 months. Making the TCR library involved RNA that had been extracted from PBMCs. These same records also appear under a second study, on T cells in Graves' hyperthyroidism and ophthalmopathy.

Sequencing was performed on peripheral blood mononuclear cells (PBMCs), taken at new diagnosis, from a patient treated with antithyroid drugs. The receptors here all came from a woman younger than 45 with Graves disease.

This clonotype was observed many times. CDR3 sequence (DNA): TGTGCCAGCAGTTACTCAATCGGAGGGCAAGAGACCCAGTACTTC. Translation gives CASSYSIGGQETQYF. This sequence joins TRBV6-2 or TRBV6-3 and TRBJ2-5; a weak D match, TRBD2 (6 bases). Trimming stripped 0 bases from V and 2 bases from J, with 10 bases between. The germline CDR1 and CDR2 sequences are MNHEY and SVGEGT. There are 15 residues in the CDR3.

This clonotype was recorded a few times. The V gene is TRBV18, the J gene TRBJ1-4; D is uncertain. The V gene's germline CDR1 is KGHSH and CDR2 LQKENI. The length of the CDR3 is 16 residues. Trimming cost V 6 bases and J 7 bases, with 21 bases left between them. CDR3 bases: TGTGCCAGCTCGGACCGAGGCAGAAGCAAAGTTGAAAAACTGTTTTTT. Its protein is CASSDRGRSKVEKLFF.